These T cell receptor beta chains were read from a single sample in a study of blood T cell repertoires in COVID-19. Clones were read by immunoSEQ multiplex PCR, and TCRdb kept only the in-frame ones, dropping some. The table shows about 190,000 clones, with roughly four fifths occurring only once. The material sequenced was peripheral blood. The receptors were sampled from a woman aged 45-65 years with acute or convalescent COVID-19. The CDR3 runs from the conserved cysteine through the conserved F or W. D genes are given only for firm matches. Clone size, where shown, is once, few, many, or a class for clones that have expanded.

V gene	D gene	J gene	clone size	CDR3 protein	CDR3 DNA
TRBV19	TRBD1	TRBJ2-7	NA	CASSINDRDSPLF	TGTGCCAGTAGTATAAACGACCGGGACAGCCCTCTCTTC
TRBV7-9	TRBD2	TRBJ2-1	NA	CASSSYSGRAGDEQFF	TGTGCCAGCAGCTCTTATAGCGGGAGGGCCGGGGATGAGCAGTTCTTC
TRBV9	NA	TRBJ1-2	NA	CASSVGPLYGYTF	TGTGCCAGCAGCGTTGGGCCTCTCTATGGCTACACCTTC
TRBV3-1/TRBV3-2	TRBD1	TRBJ1-4	once	CASSQAGGTNEKLFF	TGTGCCAGCAGCCAGGCAGGGGGCACTAATGAAAAACTGTTTTTT
TRBV2	TRBD2	TRBJ2-5	NA	CASSVGTSGSQETQYF	TGTGCCAGCAGTGTTGGGACTAGCGGGAGCCAAGAGACCCAGTACTTC
TRBV19	TRBD1	TRBJ2-1	NA	CATTDRGIDNEQFF	TGTGCCACTACAGACAGGGGAATCGACAATGAGCAGTTCTTC
TRBV5-6	NA	TRBJ1-2	NA	CASSPSGGSYGYTF	TGTGCCAGCAGCCCCTCGGGAGGTAGCTATGGCTACACCTTC
TRBV11-3	TRBD2	TRBJ2-1	once	CASSPGLAGYNEQFF	TGTGCCAGCAGCCCGGGACTAGCGGGGTACAATGAGCAGTTCTTC
TRBV28	NA	TRBJ2-4	few	CASSFPGGVGNIQYF	TGTGCCAGCAGTTTTCCAGGAGGGGTGGGAAACATTCAGTACTTC
TRBV6-2/TRBV6-3	TRBD1	TRBJ2-2	NA	CASSRTGNTGELFF	TGTGCCAGCAGTCGGACAGGGAACACCGGGGAGCTGTTTTTT
TRBV9	TRBD2	TRBJ2-5	NA	CASSVAGVGETQYF	TGTGCCAGCAGCGTGGCGGGAGTTGGGGAGACCCAGTACTTC
TRBV28	NA	TRBJ1-4	few	CASSHQTAPNEKLFF	TGTGCCAGCAGCCACCAGACAGCCCCTAATGAAAAACTGTTTTTT
TRBV15	NA	TRBJ2-7	NA	CATSRDVEVSYEQYF	TGTGCCACCAGCAGAGATGTTGAGGTCTCCTACGAGCAGTACTTC
TRBV9	NA	TRBJ1-5	NA	CASSVTGNQPQHF	TGTGCCAGCAGCGTAACGGGGAATCAGCCCCAGCATTTT
TRBV5-1	TRBD1	TRBJ2-6	NA	CASSLTGTGISGANVLTF	TGCGCCAGCAGCTTGACCGGGACAGGGATCTCTGGGGCCAACGTCCTGACTTTC
TRBV9	NA	TRBJ2-7	NA	CASSVRSGFYEQYF	TGTGCCAGCAGCGTTCGCAGCGGGTTCTACGAGCAGTACTTC
TRBV3-1/TRBV3-2	NA	TRBJ1-6	NA	CASSQVGANNSPLHF	TGTGCCAGCAGCCAAGTAGGGGCTAATAACTCACCCCTCCACTTT
TRBV18	NA	TRBJ2-2	NA	CASSPNINTGELFF	TGTGCCAGCTCACCGAACATAAACACCGGGGAGCTGTTTTTT
TRBV6-6	NA	TRBJ1-1	NA	CASTTGRNTEAFF	TGTGCCAGCACCACCGGGAGGAACACTGAAGCTTTCTTT
TRBV28	NA	TRBJ1-6	NA	CASKEGSRANNSPLHF	TGTGCCAGCAAGGAGGGGAGCCGGGCGAATAATTCACCCCTCCACTTT
TRBV18	NA	TRBJ2-7	NA	CASSRAGTYEQYF	TGTGCCAGCTCACGGGCAGGAACCTACGAGCAGTACTTC
TRBV27	NA	TRBJ1-5	NA	CASSSVYVEGNQPQHF	TGTGCCAGCAGTTCTGTTTACGTGGAGGGCAATCAGCCCCAGCATTTT
TRBV7-2	NA	TRBJ1-5	NA	CASSSQGNQPQHF	TGTGCCAGCAGCTCGCAGGGTAATCAGCCCCAGCATTTT
TRBV24-1	NA	TRBJ2-7	NA	CATSPGGSYEQYF	TGTGCCACCTCCCCCGGGGGCTCCTACGAGCAGTACTTC
TRBV18	NA	TRBJ2-5	NA	CASSPIRGETQYF	TGTGCCAGCTCGCCAATCAGGGGAGAGACCCAGTACTTC
TRBV3-1/TRBV3-2	NA	TRBJ2-7	NA	CASSQVWDTNYEQYF	TGTGCCAGCAGCCAAGTTTGGGACACAAACTACGAGCAGTACTTC
TRBV28	NA	TRBJ2-3	NA	CASSWGRETDTQYF	TGTGCCAGTAGTTGGGGCAGGGAAACAGATACGCAGTATTTT
TRBV5-6	TRBD2	TRBJ2-7	NA	CASIRGLAGEPYEQYF	TGTGCCAGCATCCGGGGACTAGCGGGAGAGCCCTACGAGCAGTACTTC
TRBV18	NA	TRBJ2-7	NA	CASSPAAAPYEQYF	TGTGCCAGCTCACCAGCAGCGGCACCCTACGAGCAGTACTTC
TRBV5-1	NA	TRBJ2-7	NA	CASSLAFSIRGYEQYF	TGCGCCAGCAGCTTGGCCTTTAGTATTCGGGGTTACGAGCAGTACTTC
TRBV20-1	NA	TRBJ2-4	NA	CSASPKNIQYF	TGCAGTGCTAGCCCTAAAAACATTCAGTACTTC
TRBV6-2/TRBV6-3	TRBD2	TRBJ2-3	NA	CASSYVGLAIDTQYF	TGTGCCAGCAGTTACGTAGGACTAGCGATAGATACGCAGTATTTT
TRBV6-2/TRBV6-3	TRBD1	TRBJ1-2	NA	CASSFQGQGTTF	TGTGCCAGCAGTTTCCAGGGACAGGGGACTACCTTC
TRBV5-4	TRBD2	TRBJ2-1	NA	CASSPGYGGYNEQFF	TGTGCCAGCAGCCCAGGCTACGGGGGGTACAATGAGCAGTTCTTC
TRBV29-1	NA	TRBJ2-2	NA	CSVGSGVNTGELFF	TGCAGCGTTGGATCCGGGGTCAACACCGGGGAGCTGTTTTTT
TRBV5-1	TRBD2	TRBJ2-1	once	CASSTTGTSGATNEQFF	TGCGCCAGCAGCACAACCGGGACTAGCGGGGCAACCAATGAGCAGTTCTTC
TRBV6-5	NA	TRBJ1-5	NA	CASSLDSKNQPQHF	TGTGCCAGCAGTTTAGACAGTAAAAATCAGCCCCAGCATTTT
TRBV7-2	TRBD1	TRBJ2-5	NA	CASSLDRGGVVGETQYF	TGTGCCAGCAGCTTAGACAGGGGTGGCGTAGTTGGAGAGACCCAGTACTTC
TRBV19	NA	TRBJ1-2	NA	CASSITGYGYTF	TGTGCCAGTAGTATTACAGGGTATGGCTACACCTTC
TRBV25-1	NA	TRBJ1-3	once	CASTNGGNTIYF	TGTGCCAGCACCAACGGGGGAAACACCATATATTTT
TRBV19	NA	TRBJ2-5	NA	CASSIVKQGKETQYF	TGTGCCAGTAGTATAGTTAAACAGGGAAAAGAGACCCAGTACTTC
TRBV6-5	NA	TRBJ2-1	NA	CASSYLTRTEQFF	TGTGCCAGCAGTTACCTGACTCGAACCGAGCAGTTCTTC
TRBV2	NA	TRBJ1-4	NA	CASSPRGGTTNEKLFF	TGTGCCAGCAGTCCCCGTGGGGGGACAACTAATGAAAAACTGTTTTTT
TRBV6-2/TRBV6-3	NA	TRBJ1-5	NA	CASSYSPTGRNQPQHF	TGTGCCAGCAGTTACTCGCCGACAGGCCGCAATCAGCCCCAGCATTTT
TRBV27	TRBD2	TRBJ2-7	NA	CASSSASGGRYEQYF	TGTGCCAGCAGTTCGGCTAGCGGGGGACGTTACGAGCAGTACTTC
TRBV5-4	NA	TRBJ2-5	NA	CASSPGGATGKETQYF	TGTGCCAGCAGCCCGGGGGGGGCGACAGGGAAAGAGACCCAGTACTTC
TRBV5-1	TRBD1	TRBJ2-7	NA	CASSFRDRPYEQYF	TGCGCCAGCAGCTTCCGGGACAGGCCATACGAGCAGTACTTC
TRBV18	NA	TRBJ2-1	NA	CASSPPRSGSYNEQFF	TGTGCCAGCTCACCACCGCGGTCAGGGTCCTACAATGAGCAGTTCTTC
TRBV29-1	TRBD2	TRBJ2-1	NA	CSVGGTSGRARASEQFF	TGCAGCGTTGGTGGGACTAGCGGGAGGGCCCGGGCTAGTGAGCAGTTCTTC
TRBV28	TRBD1	TRBJ1-6	NA	CASSPPTGGAYNSPLHF	TGTGCCAGCAGTCCCCCGACAGGGGGCGCCTATAATTCACCCCTCCACTTT